Here is one T cell receptor beta chain with its context. Trimming pared 1 base from V and 0 bases from J, leaving 10 bases between. The CDR3 spans 15 residues. Germline V gene sequence: CDR1 SNHLY, CDR2 FYNNEI. Repertoires were generated with immunoSEQ multiplex PCR, while TCRdb's copy carries only in-frame clones and drops some. This table holds over 45,000 clones, 93% found once. The sample belongs to a study of T cell changes during pregnancy in multiple sclerosis. The V and J genes are TRBV2 and TRBJ2-7, with TRBD2 as a possible D gene (6 bases). The sequencing used CD8+ T cells from peripheral blood mononuclear cells, collected in the third trimester of pregnancy. The clonotype comes from a female donor with multiple sclerosis, enrolled in a pregnancy study. CDR3 region: CASSEEMGGSYEQYF. The CDR3 DNA follows: TGTGCCAGCAGTGAAGAAATGGGGGGCTCCTACGAGCAGTACTTC.